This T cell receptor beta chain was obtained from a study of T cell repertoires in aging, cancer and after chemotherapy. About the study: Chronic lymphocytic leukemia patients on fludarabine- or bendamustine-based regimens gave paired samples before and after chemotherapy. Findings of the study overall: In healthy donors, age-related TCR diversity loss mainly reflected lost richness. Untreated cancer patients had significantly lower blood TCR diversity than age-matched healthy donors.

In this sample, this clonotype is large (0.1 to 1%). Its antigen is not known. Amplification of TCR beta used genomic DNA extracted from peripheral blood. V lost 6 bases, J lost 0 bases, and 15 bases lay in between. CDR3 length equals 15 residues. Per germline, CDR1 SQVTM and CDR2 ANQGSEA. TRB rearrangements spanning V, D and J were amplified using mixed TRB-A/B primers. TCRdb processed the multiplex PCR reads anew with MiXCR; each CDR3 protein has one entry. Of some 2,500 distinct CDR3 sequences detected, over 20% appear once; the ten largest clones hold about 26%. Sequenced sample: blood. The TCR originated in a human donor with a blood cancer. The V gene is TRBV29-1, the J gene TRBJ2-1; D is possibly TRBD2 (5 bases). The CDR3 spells CSVQVAGPSYNEQFF. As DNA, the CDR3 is TGCAGCGTCCAGGTGGCGGGTCCCTCCTACAATGAGCAGTTCTTC.